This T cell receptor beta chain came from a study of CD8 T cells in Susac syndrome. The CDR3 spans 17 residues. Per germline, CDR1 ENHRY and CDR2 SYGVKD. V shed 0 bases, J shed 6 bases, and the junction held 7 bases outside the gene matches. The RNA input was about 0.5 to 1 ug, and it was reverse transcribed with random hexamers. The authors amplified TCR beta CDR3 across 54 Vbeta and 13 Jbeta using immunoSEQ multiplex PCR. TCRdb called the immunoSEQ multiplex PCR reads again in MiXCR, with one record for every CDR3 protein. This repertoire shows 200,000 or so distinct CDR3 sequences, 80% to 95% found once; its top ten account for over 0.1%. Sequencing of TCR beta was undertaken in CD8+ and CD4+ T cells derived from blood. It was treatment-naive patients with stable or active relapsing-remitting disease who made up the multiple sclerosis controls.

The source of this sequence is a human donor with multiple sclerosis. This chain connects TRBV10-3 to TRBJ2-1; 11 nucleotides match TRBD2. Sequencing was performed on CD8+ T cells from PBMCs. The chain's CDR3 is CAISESIAGGPFNEQFF. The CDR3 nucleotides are TGTGCCATCAGTGAGTCGATAGCGGGGGGGCCTTTCAATGAGCAGTTCTTC.